The subject of this entry is one TCR beta chain. Its cognate antigen has yet to be identified. The junction does not match germline at one end; this may be a read error. Preparation of the library involved 5' RACE. The data were produced on an Illumina HiSeq 2500. A second 7 to 11 cycle PCR used a sample-barcoded 5' primer and a J-beta primer mix. Each TCR beta cDNA molecule received a unique molecular identifier from a template-switch 5' adaptor carrying 12 random nucleotides. Each sample yielded at least 2.5 million CDR3-containing paired-end reads. The Mint cDNA synthesis kit, primed by a TRBC-specific oligonucleotide, was used to synthesize first-strand cDNA from all RNA. After uracil-DNA glycosylase treatment, a first 18-cycle PCR used universal primers M1SS and BC2_uni_R on all cDNA. Processing in the source paper ran as follows. For normalization, 1 million high-quality reads were randomly selected from each sample, with every read carrying a distinct molecular identifier. Instead of being binned into consensus sequences, reads that shared molecular identifiers were thrown out. MiTCR, run with a Q25 quality threshold and the strictest error-elimination algorithm, handled CDR3 identification, clonotype clustering and error correction. Lower-bound total TCR beta diversity was estimated with a nonparametric unseen species model using Euler transformation. TCRdb reprocessing: public reads trimmed at Q25 with fastp, clones called with MiXCR, in-frame beta chains kept. Each entry merges the rows of one CDR3 protein and shows their most common DNA and genes. The authors' filters were not applied to this entry. In this sample the table shows approximately 670,000 distinct CDR3 sequences, roughly two fifths of which occur a single time. Of the sample, around 30% falls within the top ten clones.

The germline V gene (reference sequence) sets CDR1 to LGHDT and CDR2 to YNNKEL. Reading from cysteine to phenylalanine, the CDR3 counts 16 amino acids. Only the CDR3 DNA is retained, 48 bases long and in frame from the first base. The data were taken from a study of blood T cells in healthy people across ages (dated by TCRdb to between 2015 and 2017). Background for the entire study: Template switching captured roughly one uniquely barcoded TCR beta cDNA molecule per two T cells in model experiments. To avoid experimental bias, donors of different ages were spread randomly across the sequencing lanes. The study analyzed two additional independent replicas of 1 million unique cDNA reads from the same blood draw for two donors, one aged 18 to 30 and one aged 80 or older. The donors were split into four age groups: young (average 16 years), middle-aged (39), aged (approximately 59) and long-lived (about 74). To track age-related changes in TCR beta repertoire diversity, the study relied on deep sequencing normalized with unique cDNA molecular identifiers. Broad study findings and their caveats: A strong correlation was found between observed TCR beta diversity and the percentage of naive T cells measured by flow cytometry. Compared with the aged group, the long-lived group had more naive CD4+ T cells, fewer expanded clones and increased TCR diversity, suggesting age selection. The CMV infection status of donors was not known, potentially confounding age-related changes in expanded clonotypes. Conclusive comparison of naive and antigen-experienced compartments was prevented by the profiling of bulk unsorted PBMCs. Total diversity estimates from one million sequenced T cells were considered lower bounds and underestimates. Observed TCR beta diversity per million T cells fell roughly linearly with age, and a significant reduction was already apparent by age roughly 41.

Donors were a few dozen systemically healthy Caucasian individuals from Russia aged roughly 6 to 95 years. Each donor gave around 9 milliliters of peripheral blood, collected into EDTA-treated Vacutainer tubes. PBMCs were isolated by Ficoll-Paque density-gradient centrifugation, with at least 6.5 million obtained per sample. Total RNA, at least 6 micrograms per sample, was extracted from PBMCs with Trizol reagent. For every donor, an aliquot of PBMCs went through flow cytometry to measure the percentages of naive CD45RAhigh/CD27high T cells. What was sequenced was blood. The chain was built from TRBV3-1 and TRBJ2-7; a confident D gene designation cannot be given. The TCR originated in an elderly man in good health. Read as DNA, the sequence is TGTACCAGCAGCCAATCCCTACGACACGAACTTTACGAGCAGTACTTC. It codes for CTSSQSLRHELYEQYF.